Given below is one T cell receptor (beta chain) in context. Antigen unknown. The CDR3 is made up of 15 amino acids. J was trimmed by 4 bases and V by 4 bases; bases with no gene match: 6. Germline V gene data show CDR1 as LGHNA and CDR2 as YSLEER. This record belongs to a study of T-cell memory formation after mild COVID-19. The study's findings and limits: Clones shrinking between day 15 and 85 showed a balanced CD4/CD8 split, and those that grew later tilted toward CD4+. Confirmation was lacking for SARS-CoV-2 specificity of second-wave clones that peaked on day 37. Pre-infection memory harbored some responding clones, suggesting cross-reactive memory joined.

MiXCR was run by TCRdb on the 5' RACE reads, yielding one entry per CDR3 protein. Of fewer than 250,000 distinct CDR3 sequences in the sample, 15% were seen once. V and J are TRBV4-3 and TRBJ1-2; TRBD1 matches at 10 bases. Specimen: PBMCs or a T cell subset sorted from them (not recorded which). The TCR comes from an adult woman who had mild COVID-19 (a few samples of this study predate the infection). Cell type and time point are not known. Here the CDR3 reads CASSREDRGAYGYTF. The CDR3, as DNA: TGCGCCAGCAGCCGAGAGGACAGGGGGGCCTATGGCTACACCTTC.